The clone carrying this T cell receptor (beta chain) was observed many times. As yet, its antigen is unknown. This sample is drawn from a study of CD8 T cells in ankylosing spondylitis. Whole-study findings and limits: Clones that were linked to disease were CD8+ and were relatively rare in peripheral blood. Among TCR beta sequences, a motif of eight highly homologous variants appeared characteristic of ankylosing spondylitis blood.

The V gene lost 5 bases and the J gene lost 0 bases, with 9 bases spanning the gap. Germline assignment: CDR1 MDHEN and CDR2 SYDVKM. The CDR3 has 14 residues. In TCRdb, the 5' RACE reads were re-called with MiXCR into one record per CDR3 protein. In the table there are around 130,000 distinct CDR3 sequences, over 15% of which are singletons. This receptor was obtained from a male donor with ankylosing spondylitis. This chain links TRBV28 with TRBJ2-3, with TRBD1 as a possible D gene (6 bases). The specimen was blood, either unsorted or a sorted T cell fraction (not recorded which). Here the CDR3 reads CASSIDRSTDTQYF. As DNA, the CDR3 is TGTGCCAGCAGTATCGACAGGAGCACAGATACGCAGTATTTT.